A selection of T cell receptor beta chains follows, all from one sample in a study of blood T cell repertoires in COVID-19. Clones were sequenced by immunoSEQ multiplex PCR, and TCRdb holds only the in-frame ones, with some missing. This table holds roughly 330,000 clones, around 87% found once. Material for sequencing was PBMCs or T cells enriched from blood (not recorded which). The receptors originated from a woman in her 30s who had recovered from COVID-19. The CDR3 runs from the conserved cysteine through the conserved F or W. Each record gives: V gene, J gene, clone size, D gene, CDR3 protein, CDR3 DNA. D genes are given only for firm matches. Size values are once, few and many counts, or a class for expanded clones, and some rows have none.

TRBV3-1/TRBV3-2,TRBJ1-4,.,.,CASSQDPGNEKLFF,TGTGCCAGCAGCCAGGATCCGGGTAATGAAAAACTGTTTTTT
TRBV6-5,TRBJ1-5,.,.,CASEGGAGFQPQHF,TGTGCCAGTGAAGGAGGGGCCGGTTTTCAGCCCCAGCATTTT
TRBV5-8,TRBJ1-5,few,.,CASSLKVGSRQPQHF,TGTGCCAGCAGCTTGAAGGTCGGGAGTAGGCAGCCCCAGCATTTT
TRBV4-2,TRBJ1-2,.,.,CASSQEVGADYGYTF,TGTGCCAGCAGCCAAGAGGTGGGAGCGGACTATGGCTACACCTTC
TRBV13,TRBJ2-7,.,TRBD2,CASSMLAGGRPHYEQYF,TGTGCCAGCAGCATGCTAGCGGGGGGGCGACCACACTACGAGCAGTACTTC
TRBV28,TRBJ1-1,.,TRBD1,CASSLQRAGGAEAFF,TGTGCCAGCAGTTTACAGCGGGCAGGGGGCGCCGAAGCTTTCTTT
TRBV7-2,TRBJ2-1,once,TRBD1,CASSRGDREYRGEQFF,TGTGCCAGCAGCCGCGGGGACAGGGAATATAGGGGTGAGCAGTTCTTC
TRBV9,TRBJ1-3,.,TRBD1,CASSVAGRTGGGNTIYF,TGTGCCAGCAGCGTAGCTGGGCGGACAGGGGGTGGAAACACCATATATTTT
TRBV4-1,TRBJ1-1,.,TRBD1,CASSQEVTGDTEAFF,TGCGCCAGCAGCCAAGAGGTGACAGGGGACACTGAAGCTTTCTTT
TRBV3-1/TRBV3-2,TRBJ2-1,.,.,CASSPRFHRLVGNEQFF,TGTGCCAGCAGCCCCCGGTTCCACAGGCTGGTGGGCAATGAGCAGTTCTTC
TRBV2,TRBJ1-2,.,.,CASSEWQDNYGYTF,TGTGCCAGCAGTGAATGGCAGGATAACTATGGCTACACCTTC
TRBV2,TRBJ1-1,.,.,CASSETSIEAFF,TGTGCCAGCAGTGAAACGAGTATTGAAGCTTTCTTT
TRBV7-9,TRBJ2-2,.,.,CASSPQNTGELFF,TGTGCCAGCAGCCCCCAGAACACCGGGGAGCTGTTTTTT
TRBV6-5,TRBJ1-2,.,.,CASTPLGGNYGYTF,TGTGCCAGCACCCCACTCGGTGGTAACTATGGCTACACCTTC
TRBV5-1,TRBJ2-6,.,.,CASSLEQISGANVLTF,TGCGCCAGCAGCTTGGAACAGATCTCTGGGGCCAACGTCCTGACTTTC
TRBV4-1,TRBJ1-4,.,.,CASSGWAGDEKLFF,TGCGCCAGCAGCGGGTGGGCTGGTGATGAAAAACTGTTTTTT
TRBV10-3,TRBJ2-2,.,TRBD2,CAISGLAGLRNTGELFF,TGTGCCATCAGCGGACTAGCGGGGCTACGGAACACCGGGGAGCTGTTTTTT
TRBV30,TRBJ2-1,.,TRBD2,CAWRDQPGLAHRSSYNEQFF,TGTGCCTGGAGAGATCAACCGGGACTAGCCCATCGGAGCTCCTACAATGAGCAGTTCTTC
TRBV28,TRBJ1-1,.,TRBD1,CASSFSPTGGTNTEAFF,TGTGCCAGCAGTTTTTCCCCGACAGGGGGAACGAACACTGAAGCTTTCTTT
TRBV6-5,TRBJ1-5,few,.,CASSPDSANQPQHF,TGTGCCAGCAGTCCGGACAGCGCCAATCAGCCCCAGCATTTT
TRBV6-5,TRBJ2-3,once,.,CASSYSQQGTQYF,TGTGCCAGCAGTTACTCCCAGCAGGGTACGCAGTATTTT
TRBV5-1,TRBJ1-2,.,.,CASRIRGNYGYTF,TGCGCCAGCCGTATCCGGGGAAACTATGGCTACACCTTC
TRBV3-1/TRBV3-2,TRBJ2-3,.,TRBD2,CASSQGIGSGVSTDTQYF,TGTGCCAGCAGCCAAGGCATTGGTAGCGGGGTCAGCACAGATACGCAGTATTTT
TRBV30,TRBJ1-2,once,TRBD1,CAWSADRGNYGYTF,TGTGCCTGGAGTGCTGACAGGGGAAACTATGGCTACACCTTC
TRBV4-3,TRBJ1-2,.,.,CASSQDRDGSWGYTF,TGCGCCAGCAGCCAAGATCGGGATGGGTCGTGGGGCTACACCTTC
TRBV27,TRBJ1-5,.,.,CASSLIPGEQPQHF,TGTGCCAGCAGTTTAATCCCGGGGGAACAGCCCCAGCATTTT
TRBV9,TRBJ2-1,.,TRBD2,CASSVPGTSGENEQFF,TGTGCCAGCAGCGTCCCCGGGACTAGTGGCGAGAATGAGCAGTTCTTC
TRBV27,TRBJ2-1,.,.,CASSFDRFSYNEQFF,TGTGCCAGCAGCTTCGACAGATTCTCCTACAATGAGCAGTTCTTC
TRBV5-1,TRBJ2-1,.,.,CASSFRDSYNEQFF,TGCGCCAGCAGCTTTCGGGACTCTTACAATGAGCAGTTCTTC
TRBV2,TRBJ2-1,.,TRBD1,CASIRDRVTNEQFF,TGTGCCAGCATCCGGGACAGGGTAACCAATGAGCAGTTCTTC
TRBV5-5,TRBJ2-2,.,.,CASSLVGGDTGELFF,TGTGCCAGCAGCTTGGTTGGGGGCGACACCGGGGAGCTGTTTTTT
TRBV18,TRBJ1-1,.,TRBD1,CASSWTDRGSEAFF,TGTGCCAGCTCATGGACGGACAGGGGATCCGAAGCTTTCTTT
TRBV21-1,TRBJ1-6,.,.,CASSTKSRDTSSYNSPLHF,TGTGCCAGCAGCACTAAAAGCCGGGACACGAGCTCCTATAATTCACCCCTCCACTTT
TRBV19,TRBJ2-7,.,TRBD1,CASSPRTGSTYEQYF,TGTGCCAGTAGTCCAAGGACAGGGTCGACCTACGAGCAGTACTTC
TRBV21-1,TRBJ2-3,.,.,CASSKEETQGDTDTQYF,TGTGCCAGCAGCAAAGAGGAAACACAAGGGGACACAGATACGCAGTATTTT
TRBV9,TRBJ1-1,.,.,CASSVEGRDTEAFF,TGTGCCAGCAGCGTAGAGGGGCGCGACACTGAAGCTTTCTTT
TRBV5-1,TRBJ2-7,.,.,CASSFRGPAYEQYF,TGCGCCAGCAGCTTTCGAGGCCCGGCCTACGAGCAGTACTTC
TRBV5-4,TRBJ2-1,few,TRBD2,CASSLGASGGFYNEQFF,TGTGCCAGCAGCTTGGGGGCTAGCGGGGGTTTTTACAATGAGCAGTTCTTC
TRBV19,TRBJ2-5,.,TRBD2,CASSITSGGSFQYQETQYF,TGTGCCAGTAGTATCACTAGCGGGGGGTCATTCCAGTACCAAGAGACCCAGTACTTC
TRBV5-6,TRBJ1-2,.,TRBD1,CASSLDRLGGYTF,TGTGCCAGCAGCCTGGACAGGCTGGGTGGCTACACCTTC